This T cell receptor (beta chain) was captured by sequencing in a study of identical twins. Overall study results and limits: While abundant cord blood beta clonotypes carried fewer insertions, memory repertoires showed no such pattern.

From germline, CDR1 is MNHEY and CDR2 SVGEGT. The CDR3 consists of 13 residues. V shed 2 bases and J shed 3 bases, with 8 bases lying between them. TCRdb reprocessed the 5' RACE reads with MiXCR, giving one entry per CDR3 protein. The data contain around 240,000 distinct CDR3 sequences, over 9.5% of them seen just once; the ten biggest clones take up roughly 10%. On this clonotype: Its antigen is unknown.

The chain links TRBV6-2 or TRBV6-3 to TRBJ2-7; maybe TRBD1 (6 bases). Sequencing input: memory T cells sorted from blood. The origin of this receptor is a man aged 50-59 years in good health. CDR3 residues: CASSYRDNYEQYF. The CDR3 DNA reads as TGTGCCAGCAGTTACCGGGACAACTACGAGCAGTACTTC.